This is a list of T cell receptor beta chains from one sample in a study of blood T cell repertoires in COVID-19. TCRdb's table, derived via immunoSEQ multiplex PCR, lists solely in-frame clones and lacks some. The table includes about 220,000 clones, 82% detected once. Material for sequencing was peripheral blood. All receptors derive from a woman in her 70s with COVID-19, enrolled during active disease. CDR3s include the opening cysteine and the closing phenylalanine or tryptophan. D genes are given only for firm matches. Expanded clones are given a class, and other clones once, few, many or no size at all.

CDR3nt: TGTGCCACCAGTGATAGGGGACAGCGTACAGATACGCAGTATTTT; CDR3aa: CATSDRGQRTDTQYF; j_gene: TRBJ2-3; v_gene: TRBV24-1; d_gene: TRBD1; abundance: once
CDR3nt: TGTGCCAGCAGTTTAGGGGGGACCCTTTCCTACGAGCAGTACTTC; CDR3aa: CASSLGGTLSYEQYF; j_gene: TRBJ2-7; v_gene: TRBV28; d_gene: -; abundance: -
CDR3nt: TGTGCCAGCAGCCCCGGACTAGCGACCCTTACCTACGAGCAGTACTTC; CDR3aa: CASSPGLATLTYEQYF; j_gene: TRBJ2-7; v_gene: TRBV5-4; d_gene: TRBD2; abundance: -
CDR3nt: TGTGCCAGCAAAGTAAACCGGGACATGACCTACGAGCAGTACTTC; CDR3aa: CASKVNRDMTYEQYF; j_gene: TRBJ2-7; v_gene: TRBV2; d_gene: -; abundance: few
CDR3nt: TGTGCCAGCAGCCCCAGGGTGGCATGGACTAGCGGGAGAAATGAGCAGTTCTTC; CDR3aa: CASSPRVAWTSGRNEQFF; j_gene: TRBJ2-1; v_gene: TRBV3-1/TRBV3-2; d_gene: TRBD2; abundance: -
CDR3nt: TGTGCCAGCAGTGCCGGAGGGGCGGGGACGGTCGAGCAGTACTTC; CDR3aa: CASSAGGAGTVEQYF; j_gene: TRBJ2-7; v_gene: TRBV7-2; d_gene: -; abundance: once
CDR3nt: TGTGCCAGCAGCTTAAGAGGCCTAGCGGGAACCAATGAGCAGTTCTTC; CDR3aa: CASSLRGLAGTNEQFF; j_gene: TRBJ2-1; v_gene: TRBV7-8; d_gene: TRBD2; abundance: -
CDR3nt: TGTGCCAGCAGCCCAAAACAAAGCCCGGGGACTGAAGCTTTCTTT; CDR3aa: CASSPKQSPGTEAFF; j_gene: TRBJ1-1; v_gene: TRBV9; d_gene: -; abundance: -
CDR3nt: TGTGCCAGTACCCCCTCCCGGGACAGGGGTAACTATGGCTACACCTTC; CDR3aa: CASTPSRDRGNYGYTF; j_gene: TRBJ1-2; v_gene: TRBV19; d_gene: TRBD1; abundance: -
CDR3nt: TGTGCCTGGAGTGTTTCAGGGGGCAGAATTGATGGCTACACCTTC; CDR3aa: CAWSVSGGRIDGYTF; j_gene: TRBJ1-2; v_gene: TRBV30; d_gene: TRBD1; abundance: -
CDR3nt: TGTGCCAGCAGCTTAGGACAGGGGGCCCCACTCACTGAAGCTTTCTTT; CDR3aa: CASSLGQGAPLTEAFF; j_gene: TRBJ1-1; v_gene: TRBV7-9; d_gene: TRBD1; abundance: -
CDR3nt: TGTGCCAGCTCGACGGGGACATTGAACACCGGGGAGCTGTTTTTT; CDR3aa: CASSTGTLNTGELFF; j_gene: TRBJ2-2; v_gene: TRBV28; d_gene: -; abundance: -
CDR3nt: TGTGCCGGAAAATCAGGGGGTAACGGGGGAAGCAATCAGCCCCAGCATTTT; CDR3aa: CAGKSGGNGGSNQPQHF; j_gene: TRBJ1-5; v_gene: TRBV14; d_gene: TRBD1; abundance: -
CDR3nt: TGCGCCAGCAGCACGCCTAGCGGGAGTGTGGACGAGCAGTACTTC; CDR3aa: CASSTPSGSVDEQYF; j_gene: TRBJ2-7; v_gene: TRBV5-1; d_gene: TRBD2; abundance: -
CDR3nt: TGTGCCAGCAGCCCCCAATTGAGGGGGAAACTATCCTCGGAAGCTTTCTTT; CDR3aa: CASSPQLRGKLSSEAFF; j_gene: TRBJ1-1; v_gene: TRBV21-1; d_gene: -; abundance: -
CDR3nt: TGTGCCAGCAGCTTACCCCCCCGGGGGGAAGTGAGCCAAGAGACCCAGTACTTC; CDR3aa: CASSLPPRGEVSQETQYF; j_gene: TRBJ2-5; v_gene: TRBV7-8; d_gene: TRBD2; abundance: -
CDR3nt: TGTGCCTGGAGGGGACCTGGGCAGGGGACTAACTATGGCTACACCTTC; CDR3aa: CAWRGPGQGTNYGYTF; j_gene: TRBJ1-2; v_gene: TRBV30; d_gene: -; abundance: -
CDR3nt: TGTGCCAGCAGTGTACAGGGGGCCTTTATGAATGAGCAGTTCTTC; CDR3aa: CASSVQGAFMNEQFF; j_gene: TRBJ2-1; v_gene: TRBV6-6; d_gene: TRBD1; abundance: -
CDR3nt: TGTGCCAGCAGTGACAGGGGGGCGGCGGGAAACACCATATATTTT; CDR3aa: CASSDRGAAGNTIYF; j_gene: TRBJ1-3; v_gene: TRBV6-1; d_gene: TRBD1; abundance: few
CDR3nt: TGTGCCAGCAACATGAGAGCCGGGACAGGGGAAGATGGCTACACCTTC; CDR3aa: CASNMRAGTGEDGYTF; j_gene: TRBJ1-2; v_gene: TRBV4-2; d_gene: TRBD1; abundance: once
CDR3nt: TGTGCCAGCAGCTTAATTGCGGGAGTCGGGGGGGAGCAGTACTTC; CDR3aa: CASSLIAGVGGEQYF; j_gene: TRBJ2-7; v_gene: TRBV7-2; d_gene: TRBD2; abundance: -
CDR3nt: TGTGCCAGCAGTGAACACTCTTGGGACAGGGGCACTGAAGCTTTCTTT; CDR3aa: CASSEHSWDRGTEAFF; j_gene: TRBJ1-1; v_gene: TRBV25-1; d_gene: TRBD1; abundance: -
CDR3nt: TGTGCCAGTAGACCACAGGGGGCCGCTGGGGAGCTGTTTTTT; CDR3aa: CASRPQGAAGELFF; j_gene: TRBJ2-2; v_gene: TRBV19; d_gene: TRBD1; abundance: -
CDR3nt: TGTGCCTGGAGAAGGAGACTAGCGGGAGAGACCCAGTACTTC; CDR3aa: CAWRRRLAGETQYF; j_gene: TRBJ2-5; v_gene: TRBV30; d_gene: TRBD2; abundance: -
CDR3nt: TGTGCCACCACGGAGGTAGGAGGCGAAACTAATGAAAAACTGTTTTTT; CDR3aa: CATTEVGGETNEKLFF; j_gene: TRBJ1-4; v_gene: TRBV19; d_gene: -; abundance: -
CDR3nt: TGTGCCAGCAGCAGGGGGACAGTTATGAACACTGAAGCTTTCTTT; CDR3aa: CASSRGTVMNTEAFF; j_gene: TRBJ1-1; v_gene: TRBV5-6; d_gene: TRBD1; abundance: -
CDR3nt: TGTGCCAGCAGCGTCAGGGCTTTCGCAGATGAGCAGTTCTTC; CDR3aa: CASSVRAFADEQFF; j_gene: TRBJ2-1; v_gene: TRBV9; d_gene: -; abundance: -
CDR3nt: TGTGCCAGCAGCTTAGAACGGTTTGGCTACACCTTC; CDR3aa: CASSLERFGYTF; j_gene: TRBJ1-2; v_gene: TRBV7-2; d_gene: -; abundance: -
CDR3nt: TGTGCTATAGGATTTTCGATAGGGGGCACAGATACGCAGTATTTT; CDR3aa: CAIGFSIGGTDTQYF; j_gene: TRBJ2-3; v_gene: TRBV19; d_gene: -; abundance: few
CDR3nt: TGTGCCAGCAGCTTAGGCAACACCGGGACAGTCGGAAATCGCTATGGCTACACCTTC; CDR3aa: CASSLGNTGTVGNRYGYTF; j_gene: TRBJ1-2; v_gene: TRBV7-9; d_gene: TRBD1; abundance: -
CDR3nt: TGCAGTGCTAGTCCGACAGGGACCACAGATACGCAGTATTTT; CDR3aa: CSASPTGTTDTQYF; j_gene: TRBJ2-3; v_gene: TRBV20-1; d_gene: TRBD1; abundance: once
CDR3nt: TGTGCCAGCAGCTCCACTAGCGGGAGGGCCCCAATGAGCACCAATGAGCAGTTCTTC; CDR3aa: CASSSTSGRAPMSTNEQFF; j_gene: TRBJ2-1; v_gene: TRBV7-6; d_gene: TRBD2; abundance: -
CDR3nt: TGTGCCAGCAAGGCGGGTGCGAATTCACCCCTCCACTTT; CDR3aa: CASKAGANSPLHF; j_gene: TRBJ1-6; v_gene: TRBV2; d_gene: -; abundance: -
CDR3nt: TGCGCCAGCAGCCCGCTGGGGGCGGACACTGAAGCTTTCTTT; CDR3aa: CASSPLGADTEAFF; j_gene: TRBJ1-1; v_gene: TRBV4-3; d_gene: -; abundance: many
CDR3nt: TGTGCCAGCAGCCCCGGAACGTCGGGGTCCGCTAGCACAGATACGCAGTATTTT; CDR3aa: CASSPGTSGSASTDTQYF; j_gene: TRBJ2-3; v_gene: TRBV11-3; d_gene: -; abundance: -